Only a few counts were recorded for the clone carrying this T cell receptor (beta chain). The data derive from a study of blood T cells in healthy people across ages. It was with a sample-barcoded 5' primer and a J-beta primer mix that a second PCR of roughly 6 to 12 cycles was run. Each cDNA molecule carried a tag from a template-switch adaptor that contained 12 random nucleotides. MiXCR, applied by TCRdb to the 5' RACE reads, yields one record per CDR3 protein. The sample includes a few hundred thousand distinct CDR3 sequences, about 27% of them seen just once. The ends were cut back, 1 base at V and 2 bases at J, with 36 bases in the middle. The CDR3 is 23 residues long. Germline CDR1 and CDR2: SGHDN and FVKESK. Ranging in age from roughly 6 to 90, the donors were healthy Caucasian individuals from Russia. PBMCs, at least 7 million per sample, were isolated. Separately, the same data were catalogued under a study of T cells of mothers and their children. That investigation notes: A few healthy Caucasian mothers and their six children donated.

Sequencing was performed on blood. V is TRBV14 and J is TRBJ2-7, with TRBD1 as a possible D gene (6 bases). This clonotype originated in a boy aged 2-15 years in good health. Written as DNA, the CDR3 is TGTGCCAGCAGCCAAGGATATACTGGAATGGGGGCCCCTTTCCCCACAGGAACCTACGAGCAGTACTTC. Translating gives CASSQGYTGMGAPFPTGTYEQYF.